Below are 9 T cell receptor beta chains sequenced from a single sample in a study of PD-L1 blockade in urothelial cancer. TCRdb keeps only in-frame clones here, not all; method: immunoSEQ multiplex PCR. The sample has about 57,000 clones, about 86% seen once. This specimen consisted of PBMCs, obtained around atezolizumab (anti-PD-L1) treatment. These receptors all come from a man between 50 and 59 years old with urothelial cancer.

The chain combines TRBV5-6 with TRBJ1-1, with 7 nucleotides matching TRBD1. V was clipped by 4 bases and J by 3 bases; unmatched bases: 6. The CDR3 runs to 14 residues. Germline lookup yields CDR1 SGHDT and CDR2 YYEEEE. CDR3 bases: TGTGCCAGCAGCCAGACAGGGTTTGACACTGAAGCTTTCTTT. Translated: CASSQTGFDTEAFF.

This chain connects TRBV28 to TRBJ2-1; no reliable D call. V shed 7 bases and J shed 3 bases, with 7 bases lying between them. The CDR3 spans 12 residues. Germline-derived CDR1 and CDR2 are MDHEN and SYDVKM. The CDR3 bases are TGTGCCAGCATCGACTTCTACAATGAGCAGTTCTTC. It translates to CASIDFYNEQFF.

As to this clone: This sample also contains other DNA sequences that code for the same CDR3. CDR3 DNA: TGTGCCACCAGCAGAGACAGGGGCAATCAGCCCCAGCATTTT. Its protein is CATSRDRGNQPQHF. The chain joins TRBV15 to TRBJ1-5, with D possibly being TRBD1 (5 bases). V lost 0 bases to trimming and J lost 2 bases, with 5 bases between them. The germline V gene encodes CDR1 LNHNV and CDR2 YYDKDF (reference sequence). The CDR3 is 14 residues long.

The chain combines TRBV6-5 with TRBJ1-2, with 9 bases that match TRBD1. The germline V gene has CDR1 MNHEY and CDR2 SVGAGI. The CDR3 is made up of 13 amino acids. After removal of 4 bases from V and 8 bases from J, the junction contained 5 bases not matched to a gene. The CDR3 nucleotides are TGTGCCAGCAGTTCCGGGACAGGGAGAGGCTACACCTTC. Amino acid sequence: CASSSGTGRGYTF.

This clone was counted only a few times. The V and J genes are TRBV11-2 and TRBJ1-1; D remains unclear. This CDR3 is 14 amino acids long. Between the trimmed V and J ends, which lost 3 bases and 3 bases, there was a span of 11 bases. The germline V gene encodes CDR1 SGHAT and CDR2 FQNNGV. CDR3 nucleotide sequence: TGTGCCAGCAGCTTTGGGCCAAAGGACACTGAAGCTTTCTTT. Protein product: CASSFGPKDTEAFF.

This rearrangement joins TRBV5-1 to TRBJ2-1; D may be TRBD1 (5 bases). The V end was cut by 2 bases, the J end by 1 base, with 7 bases between. Germline V gene sequence: CDR1 SGHRS, CDR2 YFSETQ. This CDR3 is 14 amino acids long. CDR3 sequence: CASSFGASYNEQFF. The CDR3 coding sequence is TGCGCCAGCAGCTTTGGGGCTTCCTACAATGAGCAGTTCTTC. The full variable domain, its missing parts supplied by reference TRBV5-1 and TRBJ2-1, is KAGVTQTPRYLIKTRGQQVTLSCSPISGHRSVSWYQQTPGQGLQFLFEYFSETQRNKGNFPGRFSGRQFSNSRSEMNVSTLELGDSALYLCASSFGASYNEQFFGPGTRLTVL.

There are a few counts of this clone. The chain uses TRBV11-2 and TRBJ1-6, with a possible D match to TRBD1 (6 bases). The germline CDR1 and CDR2 sequences are SGHAT and FQNNGV. Trimming shortened V by 5 bases and J by 3 bases, and 17 bases separated the two germline ends. CDR3 size: 17 residues. CDR3 DNA: TGTGCCAGCAGCAGGGGGGGGACACAGGGCTATAATTCACCCCTCCACTTT. It is translated as CASSRGGTQGYNSPLHF.

This chain joins TRBV5-1 and TRBJ1-5, with D hard to call. CDR1 SGHRS and CDR2 YFSETQ come from the germline V gene. This CDR3 spans 16 amino acids. The germline V and J ends were trimmed by 0 bases and 2 bases, with 12 bases remaining between them. CDR3: CASSLESLSGNQPQHF. CDR3 nucleotide sequence: TGCGCCAGCAGCTTGGAATCCCTGAGCGGCAATCAGCCCCAGCATTTT.

The chain carries TRBV19 and TRBJ2-7; TRBD2 matches at 12 bases. The CDR3 totals 15 residues. Germline CDR1 reads LNHDA; CDR2 reads SQIVND (reference sequence). Trimming removed 4 bases from V and 0 bases from J; junction bases left unmatched: 1. The CDR3 reads CASSKTSGSSYEQYF. CDR3 in DNA: TGTGCCAGTAGTAAGACTAGCGGGAGCTCCTACGAGCAGTACTTC.